This is a list of T cell receptor beta chains from one sample in a study of CD8+ T cells in alopecia areata. TCRdb's copy holds only in-frame clones and misses some; the assay was immunoSEQ multiplex PCR. This table has roughly 150,000 clones, 55% appearing once. The sample comprised CD4+ T cells sorted from blood. These receptors were obtained from a human donor in good health. CDR3s include the opening cysteine and the closing phenylalanine or tryptophan. A D gene is named only where the DNA matches it firmly. Not all rows give a size; the values are once, few, many and, for expanded clones, a class.

j_gene,d_gene,abundance,v_gene,CDR3nt,CDR3aa
TRBJ1-4,.,.,TRBV29-1,TGCAGCGTTACCCACGGGGGGGAAAAACTGTTTTTT,CSVTHGGEKLFF
TRBJ2-2,.,.,TRBV27,TGTGCCAGCAGTACCGCCTCGGACTACACCGGGGAGCTGTTTTTT,CASSTASDYTGELFF
TRBJ2-7,.,few,TRBV30,TGTGCCTGGAGCTCGGTCAACGAGCAGTACTTC,CAWSSVNEQYF
TRBJ2-7,TRBD2,few,TRBV18,TGTGCCAGCTCCGGTAGCGGGAGGGACTACGCGCAGTACTTC,CASSGSGRDYAQYF
TRBJ1-5,TRBD1,.,TRBV19,TGTGCCAGTAGTATCGGGACAGGGTTTAGCAATCAGCCCCAGCATTTT,CASSIGTGFSNQPQHF
TRBJ2-5,TRBD2,.,TRBV29-1,TGCAGCGCCCTTATAGCGGGACCCCAGGGGACCCAGTACTTC,CSALIAGPQGTQYF
TRBJ1-5,.,.,TRBV19,TGTGCCAGTAGTATACTTCCAGGGCAGCCCCAGCATTTT,CASSILPGQPQHF
TRBJ2-6,.,few,TRBV28,TGTGCCAGCAGGCCTAAGGGGGCTGGGGCCAACGTCCTGACTTTC,CASRPKGAGANVLTF
TRBJ2-5,.,few,TRBV10-3,TGTGCCACTTCCCGGGGGACAGACCAAGAGACCCAGTACTTC,CATSRGTDQETQYF
TRBJ1-2,.,.,TRBV29-1,TGCAGCGTTGAGAATCCAGGGAGGAGCTACACCTTC,CSVENPGRSYTF
TRBJ2-7,.,.,TRBV5-8,TGTGCCAGCAGCCAGACCCCGGGACACAACGAGCAGTACTTC,CASSQTPGHNEQYF
TRBJ2-3,.,.,TRBV25-1,TGTGCCAGCAGTGAATGGAGTTTCACAGATACGCAGTATTTT,CASSEWSFTDTQYF
TRBJ2-5,.,.,TRBV2,TGTGCCAGCTATGGCGGTAAAGAGACCCAGTACTTC,CASYGGKETQYF
TRBJ2-7,TRBD1,.,TRBV29-1,TGCAGCGTTGGCCGCGACAGGGTTGGTCCCGCAGAGCAGTACTTC,CSVGRDRVGPAEQYF
TRBJ1-2,.,.,TRBV29-1,TGCAGCGTTGATTTCTCTCCCTCGCTCGGCTACACCTTC,CSVDFSPSLGYTF
TRBJ2-1,TRBD2,.,TRBV12-5,TGTGCTAGTGGTTTGGTCCCGGGACTAGCGGGCAACAATGAGCAGTTCTTC,CASGLVPGLAGNNEQFF
TRBJ2-7,TRBD1,.,TRBV5-1,TGCGCCAGCAGCTCCCGGACAGGGGGATTCGGCGAGCAGTACTTC,CASSSRTGGFGEQYF
TRBJ1-1,.,.,TRBV28,TGTGCCAGCAGTCCTCAGGTTGGCATGAACACTGAAGCTTTCTTT,CASSPQVGMNTEAFF
TRBJ1-1,.,.,TRBV29-1,TGCAGCGTTGGGGACCAAAGAGAAGCTTTCTTT,CSVGDQREAFF
TRBJ2-1,TRBD2,.,TRBV25-1,TGTGCCAGCAGTGACCTCAACCTAGCGGGAGGGCGCGATGAGCAGTTCTTC,CASSDLNLAGGRDEQFF
TRBJ2-6,.,.,TRBV5-6,TGTGCCAGCAGCTTAGGGATCTTTGGGGCCAACGTCCTGACTTTC,CASSLGIFGANVLTF
TRBJ2-5,.,.,TRBV28,TGTGCCAGCAGCCGGGGAGAGACCCAGTACTTC,CASSRGETQYF
TRBJ2-3,TRBD1,few,TRBV29-1,TGCAGCGTTGACAGGGGGCAGAATACGCAGTATTTT,CSVDRGQNTQYF
TRBJ2-7,.,.,TRBV6-6,TGTGCCAGCAGTTCCCGGGACCGTCTTACCTACGAGCAGTACTTC,CASSSRDRLTYEQYF
TRBJ2-5,TRBD2,.,TRBV2,TGTGCCAGCAAATCGGGAGCGGGAGGAGAGACCCAGTACTTC,CASKSGAGGETQYF
TRBJ2-1,.,few,TRBV2,TGTGCCAGCAGTCGCGCGCAGGTCAATGAGCAGTTCTTC,CASSRAQVNEQFF
TRBJ2-2,.,few,TRBV5-1,TGCGCCAGCAGCTCTTTATTGGGCAACGGCGGGGAGCTGTTTTTT,CASSSLLGNGGELFF
TRBJ2-3,.,.,TRBV11-2,TGTGCCAGCAGCCCAACCTACGAATCCGGGGATACGCAGTATTTT,CASSPTYESGDTQYF
TRBJ1-1,.,.,TRBV30,TGTGCCTGGAGTGTAGCGAAGAACACTGAAGCTTTCTTT,CAWSVAKNTEAFF
TRBJ2-3,.,few,TRBV7-2,TGTGCCAGCAGCAGAGTTGGCGTCACAGATACGCAGTATTTT,CASSRVGVTDTQYF
TRBJ2-5,.,.,TRBV30,TGTGCCTGGAGTGCAGGGACAGAGACCCAGTACTTC,CAWSAGTETQYF
TRBJ1-4,.,many,TRBV28,TGTGCCAGCAGACGTGGTTGGGGTTCAACTAATGAAAAACTGTTTTTT,CASRRGWGSTNEKLFF
TRBJ2-5,.,.,TRBV7-9,TGTGCCAGCAGCGCATGGACGGAGAAAGAGACCCAGTACTTC,CASSAWTEKETQYF
TRBJ2-5,TRBD1,.,TRBV13,TGTGCCAGCAGCCCCTACAGGGGTATCCAAGAGACCCAGTACTTC,CASSPYRGIQETQYF
TRBJ2-3,.,.,TRBV29-1,TGCAGCGTTGAAGTGAGCGGGTCAGATACGCAGTATTTT,CSVEVSGSDTQYF
TRBJ2-5,.,.,TRBV11-2,TGTGCCAGCAGCGGACCGCTTGAGACCCAGTACTTC,CASSGPLETQYF
TRBJ1-1,.,.,TRBV4-2,TGTGCCAGCAGCCAAGTCCAAATCGGCCTTGAAGCTTTCTTT,CASSQVQIGLEAFF
TRBJ2-5,TRBD1,.,TRBV28,TGTGCCAGCAGCCTGACAGGGTTTGAAGAGACCCAGTACTTC,CASSLTGFEETQYF
TRBJ1-1,.,.,TRBV29-1,TGCAGTGCGTACGGGGCATCAACACCTGAAGCTTTCTTT,CSAYGASTPEAFF
TRBJ2-3,TRBD2,.,TRBV29-1,TGCAGCGTTGAAGGGTCGACTAGCGGGAGGGTTGATACGCAGTATTTT,CSVEGSTSGRVDTQYF
TRBJ2-2,TRBD2,.,TRBV9,TGTGCCAGCAGCGTGGTTAGCGGGATCCGCACCGGGGAGCTGTTTTTT,CASSVVSGIRTGELFF
TRBJ2-5,TRBD1,.,TRBV29-1,TGCAGCGTTGAACGGGACAGAGAGACCCAGTACTTC,CSVERDRETQYF
TRBJ2-7,TRBD1,few,TRBV23-1,TGCGCCAGAAGACAGGGGGCCTACGAGCAGTACTTC,CARRQGAYEQYF
TRBJ2-3,.,.,TRBV29-1,TGCAGCGCCCGCTTAGGGACCAGCACAGATACGCAGTATTTT,CSARLGTSTDTQYF
TRBJ2-1,.,.,TRBV5-1,TGCGCCAGCAGCATTTCGGCAAATGAGCAGTTCTTC,CASSISANEQFF
TRBJ1-1,.,.,TRBV5-1,TGCGCCAGCAGCGAACCGGGACCGAAAAACACTGAAGCTTTCTTT,CASSEPGPKNTEAFF
TRBJ2-3,.,.,TRBV29-1,TGCAGCGGAAGAGGAGGGCCAGATACGCAGTATTTT,CSGRGGPDTQYF
TRBJ2-6,.,.,TRBV5-1,TGCGCCAGCAGCTTACGGGTTACGGGGGCCAACGTCCTGACTTTC,CASSLRVTGANVLTF
TRBJ2-7,.,few,TRBV10-2,TGCGCCAGCAGTGAGTACGACGAGCAGTACTTC,CASSEYDEQYF
TRBJ2-3,.,.,TRBV19,TGTGCCAGTAGTCGGGCCAGCGCAGATACGCAGTATTTT,CASSRASADTQYF
TRBJ1-5,TRBD1,.,TRBV4-1,TGCGCCAGCAGCCAAGAGGACAGGGGAGTTAGTCAGCCCCAGCATTTT,CASSQEDRGVSQPQHF
TRBJ2-7,.,.,TRBV7-9,TGTGCCAGCAGCTCCCCCCCCTACGAGCAGTACTTC,CASSSPPYEQYF
TRBJ2-1,TRBD1,few,TRBV5-6,TGTGCCAGCAGCTCCGGGACAGGGGTTAAGGAGCAGTTCTTC,CASSSGTGVKEQFF